The 29 T cell receptor beta chains given below trace back to one sample, sequenced in a study of T cells after yellow fever vaccination. TCRdb called the 5' RACE reads again in MiXCR, with one record for every CDR3 protein. The sample carries fewer than 350,000 distinct CDR3 sequences, over 8% recorded once. This specimen was PBMCs, taken on the day of the first yellow fever vaccination. Source of these receptors: a man younger than 30 who received the YFV17D yellow fever vaccine.

The chain employs TRBV10-2 and TRBJ2-5, with D perhaps matching TRBD2 (6 bases). Trimming pared 6 bases from V and 2 bases from J, leaving 13 bases between. CDR1 is WSHSY and CDR2 is SAAADI in the germline V gene. The CDR3 totals 14 residues. CDR3 bases: TGCGCCAGCAGCCGGGACTCTCGTCAAGAGACCCAGTACTTC. Protein: CASSRDSRQETQYF.

This sequence joins TRBV27 and TRBJ1-6; maybe TRBD1 (6 bases). The V gene lost 0 bases and the J gene lost 9 bases, with 18 bases spanning the gap. The CDR3 has 17 amino acids. CDR1 is MNHEY and CDR2 is SMNVEV in the germline V gene (reference sequence). The CDR3: CASSLSGHSGVISPLHF. CDR3 nucleotide sequence: TGTGCCAGCAGTTTATCGGGACACTCGGGGGTGATTTCACCCCTCCACTTT.

This clonotype was counted at least ten times. The chain uses TRBV29-1 and TRBJ2-2; the D is unclear. Trimming left V 4 bases short and J 0 bases short, with 9 bases between. The germline V gene encodes CDR1 SQVTM and CDR2 ANQGSEA. The CDR3 sequence is 14 residues long. CDR3 DNA: TGCAGCGTTGTTTCCGCCGCGAACACCGGGGAGCTGTTTTTT. Encoded protein: CSVVSAANTGELFF.

This chain joins TRBV12-3 or TRBV12-4 and TRBJ1-1; no clear D. With 6 bases removed from V and 6 bases from J, the gap between germline ends came to 17 bases. The CDR3 is 14 residues long. This chain's CDR3 is CASRGGLGKAEAFF. Here the CDR3 DNA reads TGTGCCAGCAGGGGAGGGTTGGGAAAAGCTGAAGCTTTCTTT.

This clonotype occurred many times. The chain has TRBV7-2 and TRBJ2-2; D is unresolved. Germline CDR1 SGHTA, CDR2 FQGNSA. Trimming stripped 0 bases from V and 8 bases from J, with 10 bases between. This CDR3 region has 14 residues. CDR3 protein: CASSLAVPRGELFF. The CDR3 DNA is TGTGCCAGCAGCTTAGCGGTCCCCAGGGGGGAGCTGTTTTTT.

The V call is TRBV6-5, the J call TRBJ2-7; TRBD1 is a possible D gene (6 bases). The germline CDR1 and CDR2 sequences are MNHEY and SVGAGI. V was shortened by 10 bases and J by 3 bases, with 10 bases between the two germline ends. CDR3 length: 11 amino acids. CDR3 protein: CATRGDYEQYV. In DNA form, the CDR3 reads TGTGCCACCAGGGGAGACTACGAGCAGTACGTC.

This sequence joins TRBV29-1 and TRBJ1-2, with a possible D match to TRBD1 (5 bases). Trimming took 3 bases from V and 4 from J, leaving 12 bases between them. Germline V gene lookup returns CDR1 SQVTM and CDR2 ANQGSEA. The CDR3 is 13 residues long. The chain's CDR3 is CSVDRAGLYGYTF. The DNA of the CDR3 is TGCAGCGTTGATCGGGCAGGGCTCTATGGCTACACCTTC. The variable domain in full, completed from reference TRBV29-1 and TRBJ1-2, reads SAVISQKPSRDICQRGTSLTIQCQVDSQVTMMFWYRQQPGQSLTLIATANQGSEATYESGFVIDKFPISRPNLTFSTLTVSNMSPEDSSIYLCSVDRAGLYGYTFGSGTRLTVV.

In this sample, this clonotype turned up a few times. The chain couples TRBV4-3 to TRBJ2-1, with D perhaps TRBD2 (6 bases). V lost 2 bases and J lost 7, with 18 bases in between. CDR3 length equals 16 residues. The germline gives CDR1 LGHNA, CDR2 YSLEER. CDR3 sequence reads: CASSQPGVGGPNEQFF. CDR3 DNA: TGCGCCAGCAGCCAACCTGGAGTGGGGGGACCTAATGAGCAGTTCTTC.

This clonotype was observed a few times. This CDR3 is CASSLSGDSYGYTF. The DNA of the CDR3 is TGCGCCAGCAGCTTAAGTGGGGACAGCTATGGCTACACCTTC. The V gene is TRBV5-1, the J gene TRBJ1-2; TRBD1 agrees at 7 bases. The CDR3 contains 14 residues. After removal of 2 bases from V and 4 bases from J, the junction contained 5 bases not matched to a gene. The V gene's germline CDR1 is SGHRS and CDR2 YFSETQ.

This chain uses TRBV7-2 with TRBJ2-3, with TRBD2 as a possible D gene (5 bases). This CDR3 region has 14 residues. Trimming shortened V by 4 bases and J by 6 bases, and 14 bases separated the two germline ends. The V gene's germline CDR1 is SGHTA and CDR2 FQGNSA. CDR3: CASSSPLAADTQYF. CDR3 DNA sequence: TGTGCCAGCAGCTCCCCCCTAGCCGCTGATACGCAGTATTTT. Supplemented by reference TRBV7-2 and TRBJ2-3, the full variable domain reads GAGVSQSPSNKVTEKGKDVELRCDPISGHTALYWYRQSLGQGLEFLIYFQGNSAPDKSGLPSDRFSAERTGGSVSTLTIQRTQQEDSAVYLCASSSPLAADTQYFGPGTRLTVL.

This clonotype occurred many times. This chain joins TRBV12-3 or TRBV12-4 and TRBJ2-3, with D possibly TRBD1 on 5 matching bases. Trimming shortened V by 2 bases and J by 6 bases, and 12 bases separated the two germline ends. CDR3 length: 14 amino acids. The CDR3 sequence: CASSLYAGLDTQYF. The CDR3 coding sequence is TGTGCCAGCAGTTTATATGCAGGGCTCGATACGCAGTATTTT.

The chain carries TRBV5-1 and TRBJ2-1; D may match TRBD1 or TRBD2 (5 bases each). The CDR3 contains 15 residues. V lost 4 bases and J 7 bases, leaving 18 bases between the germline ends. The germline gives CDR1 SGHRS, CDR2 YFSETQ. CDR3 sequence: CASSPLWGTGNEQFF. The CDR3 DNA follows: TGCGCCAGCAGCCCGCTTTGGGGGACGGGGAATGAGCAGTTCTTC.

This clonotype was recorded a few times. The chain uses TRBV7-9 and TRBJ2-7, with TRBD1 matching 8 bases. CDR1 is SEHNR and CDR2 is FQNEAQ in the germline V gene (reference sequence). The CDR3 sequence is 14 residues long. The V gene end was trimmed by 7 bases and the J gene end by 2 bases; junction bases not matched to a gene: 7. The CDR3 spells CASTLDRGTYEQYF. In nucleotides, the CDR3 is TGTGCCAGCACCCTCGACAGGGGAACCTACGAGCAGTACTTC. Based on the CDR3 plus reference TRBV7-9 and TRBJ2-7, the full variable domain is DTGVSQNPRHKITKRGQNVTFRCDPISEHNRLYWYRQTLGQGPEFLTYFQNEAQLEKSRLLSDRFSAERPKGSFSTLEIQRTEQGDSAMYLCASTLDRGTYEQYFGPGTRLTVT.

Points on this clonotype: A much larger clone lies one base from this, so it may be a read error. This CDR3 fails to terminate in the conserved phenylalanine or tryptophan, so it likely reflects a read error. The chain is built from TRBV11-2 and TRBJ2-1; D may be TRBD2 (7 bases). Germline loops: CDR1 SGHAT, CDR2 FQNNGV. CDR3 length: 15 amino acids. V lost 6 bases, J lost 6 bases, and 18 bases lay in between. CDR3: CASRLSGRGANEQFS. CDR3 coding DNA: TGTGCCAGCAGACTCTCGGGGAGGGGGGCCAATGAGCAGTTCTCC.

This sequence joins TRBV28 and TRBJ1-2, with 8 bases fitting TRBD1. Germline CDR1 reads MDHEN; CDR2 reads SYDVKM. CDR3 length: 12 amino acids. The trim removed 7 bases at V and 5 bases at J, leaving 3 bases unmatched. The CDR3 reads CASTTGDYGYTF. The DNA of the CDR3 is TGTGCCAGCACGACAGGGGATTATGGCTACACCTTC.

The chain combines TRBV20-1 with TRBJ2-7; 7 nucleotides line up with TRBD1. There are 17 residues in the CDR3. CDR1 is DFQATT, CDR2 SNEGSKA, per germline (reference sequence). J gave up 0 bases and V 6 bases, and 17 bases lay outside the gene matches. CDR3: CSAPAGGWAGSSYEQYF. The CDR3 region has the DNA TGCAGTGCCCCCGCAGGGGGTTGGGCGGGTAGCTCCTACGAGCAGTACTTC.

The table lists this clonotype with a few counts. The chain joins TRBV11-2 to TRBJ2-7, with D unresolved. Trimming took off 4 bases at V and 6 bases at J, with 16 bases between the two ends. Germline-derived CDR1 and CDR2 are SGHAT and FQNNGV. The CDR3 is 14 residues long. CDR3 loop: CASSSTRTMGEQYF. The DNA for the CDR3 is TGTGCCAGCAGCTCGACCAGGACGATGGGCGAGCAGTACTTC.

This chain joins TRBV12-3 or TRBV12-4 and TRBJ2-7; TRBD2 agrees at 8 bases. CDR3 length: 15 amino acids. V lost 6 bases to trimming and J lost 1 base; unmatched junction nucleotides: 8. The CDR3, as DNA: TGTGCCAGCAGCGCCCCCGGGAGGGGGTCCTACGAGCAGTACTTC. Protein product: CASSAPGRGSYEQYF.

This clonotype has a handful of counts. This chain uses TRBV27 with TRBJ2-7; D might be TRBD1 (6 bases). Trimming left V 6 bases short and J 2 bases short, with 14 bases between. This CDR3 has 14 residues. CDR1 is MNHEY and CDR2 is SMNVEV in the germline V gene (reference sequence). The DNA of the CDR3 is TGTGCCAGCAGCCATTTGGACAGACCCTACGAGCAGTACTTC. It encodes CASSHLDRPYEQYF.

J is TRBJ1-1 and V is TRBV5-5, with D uncertain. This CDR3 is built from 11 residues. Trimming removed 2 bases at V and 6 bases at J, with 5 bases between. Germline CDR1 reads SGHKS; CDR2 reads YYEKEE (reference sequence). CDR3 in amino acids: CASSFWAEAFF. In DNA, the CDR3 is TGTGCCAGCAGCTTTTGGGCTGAAGCTTTCTTT.

This clonotype was detected only a few times. The V and J genes are TRBV7-8 and TRBJ2-5; a possible D gene is TRBD1 (6 bases). With 5 bases removed from V and 5 bases from J, the gap between germline ends came to 21 bases. Germline V gene lookup returns CDR1 SGHVS and CDR2 FQNEAQ. The CDR3 is 16 residues long. This chain's CDR3 is CASSGGSGRGWETQYF. Here the CDR3 DNA reads TGTGCCAGCAGCGGCGGGTCGGGCAGGGGATGGGAGACCCAGTACTTC.

In this sample, this clonotype turned up a few times. The rearrangement joins TRBV10-3 to TRBJ1-5; TRBD1 matches 7 bases. This CDR3 contains 15 residues. The J segment lost 6 bases and the V segment lost 0 bases, leaving 5 bases of the junction unmatched. CDR1 is ENHRY, CDR2 SYGVKD, per germline. CDR3 region: CAISESAGGGQPQHF. CDR3 DNA sequence: TGTGCCATCAGTGAGTCCGCAGGGGGTGGTCAGCCCCAGCATTTT.

V is TRBV4-3 and J is TRBJ2-1; 12 bases align to TRBD2. Germline V CDR1 and CDR2: LGHNA, YSLEER. The length of the CDR3 is 19 residues. V trimming: 0 bases; J trimming: 8 bases; junction bases outside the gene matches: 14. The CDR3 spells CASSQEDSASGGAIYEQFF. The CDR3 region has the DNA TGCGCCAGCAGCCAAGAAGATTCGGCTAGCGGGGGGGCCATCTATGAGCAGTTCTTC.

In this sample, this clonotype turned up many times. The rearrangement links TRBV5-1 to TRBJ1-4; D call uncertain. Trimming took off 4 bases at V and 6 bases at J, with 10 bases between the two ends. The germline V gene encodes CDR1 SGHRS and CDR2 YFSETQ. The CDR3 has 13 amino acids. The CDR3 protein is CASSPMTDEKLFF. The CDR3 DNA reads TGCGCCAGCAGCCCGATGACGGATGAAAAACTGTTTTTT.

This clonotype was counted many times. The chain recombines TRBV27 with TRBJ2-3; 8 bases are a match to TRBD1. J was trimmed by 4 bases and V by 5 bases; bases with no gene match: 8. The CDR3 has 15 amino acids. CDR1 is MNHEY, CDR2 SMNVEV, per germline (reference sequence). The CDR3 loop is CASSRRQGLSDTQYF. CDR3 in DNA: TGTGCCAGCAGTCGCCGACAGGGGCTTTCAGATACGCAGTATTTT.

The sample holds a few counts of this clonotype. The rearrangement uses TRBV5-1 and TRBJ1-4, with D possibly TRBD1 on 6 matching bases. V lost 4 bases and J lost 6, with 13 bases in between. CDR3 size: 14 residues. Germline V lookup: CDR1 SGHRS, CDR2 YFSETQ. For the CDR3, the DNA is TGCGCCAGCAGCATGGACAGCGCTGATGAAAAACTGTTTTTT. This codes for CASSMDSADEKLFF.

This clonotype was seen more than once but under ten times. J is TRBJ1-6 and V is TRBV9; maybe TRBD1 (5 bases). The CDR3 has 20 residues. Germline assignment: CDR1 SGDLS and CDR2 YYNGEE. V was clipped by 4 bases and J by 7 bases, with 30 bases between them. CDR3 nucleotides: TGTGCCAGCAGCCCCGGGGAAGGGGTCTATTCTGATGCTTGGAATTCACCCCTCCACTTT. It yields the protein CASSPGEGVYSDAWNSPLHF.

This sequence joins TRBV14 and TRBJ2-1; a possible D gene is TRBD1 (6 bases). Germline-derived CDR1 and CDR2 are SGHDN and FVKESK. CDR3 length: 14 amino acids. V was trimmed by 3 bases and J by 6 bases, leaving 12 bases between them. CDR3 coding DNA: TGTGCCAGCAGCCATCTCAGAGGGGGCAATGAGCAGTTCTTC. This codes for CASSHLRGGNEQFF.

This clonotype turned up a few times. V is TRBV18 and J is TRBJ2-7; no firm D call. The CDR3 contains 17 residues. Germline loops: CDR1 KGHSH, CDR2 LQKENI. Trimming left V 0 bases short and J 0 bases short, with 15 bases between. CDR3 DNA sequence: TGTGCCAGCTCACCACCGAGTTTCGAAGGCACCTCCTACGAGCAGTACTTC. It translates to CASSPPSFEGTSYEQYF.